Listed below are T cell receptor beta chains from one sample, sequenced in a study of OX40 agonist ivuxolimab in advanced cancers. TCRdb's table, derived via immunoSEQ multiplex PCR, lists solely in-frame clones and lacks some. The sample holds around 84,000 clones; around 93% are singletons and the top ten take 0.5% to 0.6%. This material consisted of CD4+ or CD8+ T cells sorted from blood, taken in a trial of the OX40 agonist ivuxolimab. The receptors shown here come from an adult with an advanced solid tumor such as melanoma, head and neck, liver or kidney cancer. The conserved cysteine and the conserved F or W are not part of the CDR3 here. The D gene is left open where the match is weak.

v_call: TRBV5-6
d_call: NA
j_call: TRBJ1-3
cdr3_aa: ASSLDWTSGNTIY

v_call: TRBV9
d_call: NA
j_call: TRBJ1-3
cdr3_aa: ASTFSPHSGNTIY

v_call: TRBV7-8
d_call: NA
j_call: TRBJ1-4
cdr3_aa: ASSLVREKLF

v_call: TRBV4-3
d_call: NA
j_call: TRBJ2-7
cdr3_aa: ASSQDTCGYSSYEQY

v_call: TRBV7-9
d_call: NA
j_call: TRBJ2-5
cdr3_aa: ASSGLGQETQY

v_call: TRBV4-1
d_call: NA
j_call: TRBJ2-7
cdr3_aa: ASSQVGKPYEQY

v_call: TRBV18
d_call: TRBD1
j_call: TRBJ1-1
cdr3_aa: ASSQAGGFDTEAF

v_call: TRBV30
d_call: NA
j_call: TRBJ2-7
cdr3_aa: AWSGGTFYEQY

v_call: TRBV11-3
d_call: TRBD1
j_call: TRBJ2-6
cdr3_aa: ASSRTHGQGLSSGANVLT

v_call: TRBV7-9
d_call: NA
j_call: TRBJ2-3
cdr3_aa: ASSLSASTDTQY

v_call: TRBV7-9
d_call: NA
j_call: TRBJ1-2
cdr3_aa: ASSRFGRDPYGYT

v_call: TRBV6-1
d_call: NA
j_call: TRBJ2-2
cdr3_aa: ASSEAGYAGELF

v_call: TRBV4-3
d_call: NA
j_call: TRBJ1-2
cdr3_aa: ASSQDFGAGGYT

v_call: TRBV7-9
d_call: TRBD2
j_call: TRBJ2-5
cdr3_aa: ASTSSGFPGETQY

v_call: TRBV30
d_call: NA
j_call: TRBJ2-1
cdr3_aa: AWSVGTIGEQF

v_call: TRBV9
d_call: NA
j_call: TRBJ2-6
cdr3_aa: ASSVSDRQSSGANVLT

v_call: TRBV18
d_call: NA
j_call: TRBJ1-2
cdr3_aa: ASSSSGNYGYT

v_call: TRBV7-2
d_call: NA
j_call: TRBJ2-3
cdr3_aa: ASSLPESTDTQY

v_call: TRBV7-3
d_call: NA
j_call: TRBJ2-1
cdr3_aa: ASSLIGQNNEQF

v_call: TRBV18
d_call: TRBD2
j_call: TRBJ2-2
cdr3_aa: ASSLVAGGNTGELF

v_call: TRBV6-5
d_call: NA
j_call: TRBJ2-7
cdr3_aa: ASSYPGRRYEQY

v_call: TRBV7-2
d_call: TRBD2
j_call: TRBJ2-7
cdr3_aa: ASSLGPGSGYEQY

v_call: TRBV30
d_call: NA
j_call: TRBJ2-6
cdr3_aa: AVNGANVLT

v_call: TRBV5-5
d_call: NA
j_call: TRBJ2-2
cdr3_aa: ASRKDTANTGELF

v_call: TRBV30
d_call: NA
j_call: TRBJ1-2
cdr3_aa: AWTGGQGPNYGYT

v_call: TRBV6-6
d_call: TRBD1
j_call: TRBJ1-5
cdr3_aa: ASRRQGNLGQPQH

v_call: TRBV4-2
d_call: TRBD2
j_call: TRBJ2-1
cdr3_aa: ASSQDRYRGRGMDEQF

v_call: TRBV4-2
d_call: NA
j_call: TRBJ2-2
cdr3_aa: ASSQLRGYAGELF

v_call: TRBV23-1
d_call: TRBD2
j_call: TRBJ2-7
cdr3_aa: ASSQSRLAAAYEQY

v_call: TRBV11-1
d_call: NA
j_call: TRBJ2-7
cdr3_aa: ASSTDRVEQY

v_call: TRBV4-3
d_call: TRBD1
j_call: TRBJ1-4
cdr3_aa: ASSQTVGTGSGPNEKLF

v_call: TRBV4-1
d_call: NA
j_call: TRBJ2-1
cdr3_aa: ASSLVWGSYNEQF

v_call: TRBV9
d_call: NA
j_call: TRBJ2-7
cdr3_aa: ASSVQGSYEQY

v_call: TRBV11-3
d_call: NA
j_call: TRBJ2-1
cdr3_aa: ASSGRDPKRI

v_call: TRBV27
d_call: TRBD1
j_call: TRBJ1-2
cdr3_aa: ASTAGGRGYT

v_call: TRBV28
d_call: NA
j_call: TRBJ1-2
cdr3_aa: ASSLGDQVYGYT

v_call: TRBV19
d_call: TRBD2
j_call: TRBJ2-1
cdr3_aa: ASSIGTSGRVYNEQF

v_call: TRBV6-6
d_call: NA
j_call: TRBJ1-5
cdr3_aa: ASLPGQGRQPQH

v_call: TRBV14
d_call: TRBD1
j_call: TRBJ2-7
cdr3_aa: ASSQGTGSSYEQY

v_call: TRBV15
d_call: NA
j_call: TRBJ2-7
cdr3_aa: ATSRDQGSYEQY